This T cell receptor beta chain was sequenced during a study of CD4 T cells in relation to SARS-CoV-2 and coronaviruses (dated by TCRdb to 2020 to 2022). Study-level background: In the ViraFEST assay, PBMCs were cultured with antigen for about 11 days, after which TCR beta CDR3s were sequenced to identify clonal expansions specific to the antigen. The Adaptive Biotechnologies TCR-sequencing kit was used for samples from a few pre-COVID donors and for the naive versus memory experiments, whereas the other data were Illumina-based. Memory CD4+ T cell crossreactivity between SARS-CoV-2 and common cold coronavirus spike proteins was assessed at the TCR clonotype level in the study. The negative reference condition was either a culture with an HIV-1 Nef peptide pool or a culture with no peptide. A different, Illumina-based TCR-beta assay was used to sequence expansion assays from other donors in the study. Shared crossreactive spike epitopes were mapped to their HLA restriction using patient-derived lymphoblastoid cell lines. General study outcomes and caveats: Roughly 64% of donors had memory CD4+ clonotypes that crossrecognized SARS-CoV-2 and at least one common cold coronavirus spike. Crossreactive clones showed significantly weaker SARS-CoV-2-driven expansion than monoreactive clones, consistent with antigenic imprinting. Small numbers of patients and of tested TCRs were a limitation of the study. Because no donor provided both pre-pandemic and post-infection samples, tracing the source of pre-existing responses was limited. Since the crossreactivity analysis centred on spike protein, crossreactivity against other viral proteins was not assessed.

CD4+ T cells from unexposed donors were collected before the COVID-19 pandemic (2011-2018). After more than nine days of culture, CD4+ T cells were isolated with the EasySep CD4+ T cell isolation kit. As cell number allowed, CD4+ T cells from unexposed donors were tested for reactivity to SARS-CoV-2 S and N and to four common cold coronavirus spike pools. Approximately 1.8 million PBMCs per well were cultured in IMDM with about 5.5% human AB serum and approximately 10 IU/ml IL-2. Half of the culture medium was replaced with fresh IL-2-containing medium on days 3 and 7. In general, triplicate replicate wells were used for every peptide culture condition. Leukapheresis product for the unexposed donors was bought commercially. PBMCs were isolated from leukapheresis product or whole blood by Ficoll-Paque PLUS gradient centrifugation. PBMCs were either cryopreserved at -140°C or used fresh in the expansion assay. The QIAamp Micro DNA Kit was used to extract genomic DNA from the CD4+ T cells.

To note about this clone: Its cognate antigen has yet to be identified. Base qualities are not recorded, but no much larger clone differs from it by a single base.

Receptor libraries were prepared by the immunoSEQ multiplex PCR assay. In the original analysis: Preprocessing removed nonproductive sequences and CDR3s not starting with C, not ending with F or W, or shorter than 7 amino acids. Antigen-specific clonotypes were called with the MANAFEST web app on the basis of expansion relative to the reference and to other culture wells. A clone counted as positive if significantly expanded in 2 of 3 replicate wells versus the reference culture at FDR below 0.05. A further requirement for positive clones was significant expansion compared with all other tandem wells, along with an odds ratio above 5. CDR3 homology was quantified as pairwise Levenshtein distance, calculated with the stringdist R package after three terminal residues were trimmed from each end. TCRdb obtained this table from immuneACCESS and retained in-frame rearrangements with V and J assigned. These tables miss some clones; where compared with another copy, unresolved V genes account for less than half of the shortfall, and the remainder is unexplained. V and J calls and clone size are given by that table; D and trimming were obtained from the DNA. This sample has 18,000 or so clones in its table, and more than 75% of those were observed once. Roughly a fifth of the sample rests with the top ten.

The CDR3 runs 13 amino acids, cysteine and phenylalanine included. The entry retains the CDR3 DNA only, 39 bases that are in frame from base 1. Trimming takes 5 bases from V and 2 bases from J, and the germline ends sit 8 bases apart. The germline V gene (reference sequence) provides CDR1 LNHDA and CDR2 SQIVND. Sequencing used CD4+ T cells from PBMCs, cultured in vitro. The rearrangement combines TRBV19 with TRBJ2-3; too little of a D gene remains to name it. This receptor was identified in a human donor in good health. At the DNA level, the sequence is TGTGCCAGTAGTCCCCCAGACACAGATACGCAGTATTTT. The resulting protein is CASSPPDTDTQYF.